This TCR beta chain was sequenced during a study of blood T cell repertoires in COVID-19. Turning to the study itself: Samples of COVID-19 (acute and convalescent) were obtained from the United States, Italy and Spain. Sources were T cells, B-cell-depleted T cells, or PBMCs; the material itself was cDNA or gDNA.

Enrollment of patients from Seattle took place during active infection, with longitudinal follow-up. In the study's own analysis: Reference gene primers were amplified, and this amplification served to estimate nucleated cell counts. Libraries were prepared by immunoSEQ multiplex PCR; TCRdb keeps only in-frame clonotypes and omits some of them. V and J calls and clone size are copied from that table; D and trimming were computed from the DNA. The sample contains about 170,000 clones, around four fifths of which appear only once. V shed 5 bases and J shed 1 base, with 9 bases lying between them. Germline CDR1 reads SEHNR; CDR2 reads FQNEAQ (reference sequence). The CDR3 runs 15 residues.

The sequence derives from a woman of 80 years or more with COVID-19, enrolled during active disease. The chain combines TRBV7-9 with TRBJ1-6; D may be TRBD1 (6 bases). Sequencing was done on a sample of peripheral blood. The CDR3 region is CASSPGQSYNSPLHF. In DNA, the CDR3 is TGTGCCAGCAGCCCCGGACAGTCCTATAATTCACCCCTCCACTTT.